This paragraph covers one T cell receptor (beta chain) sequence. This clone's antigen is unknown. No much larger clonotype is one base removed from it; base qualities were not supplied. This specimen comes from a study of blood T cell repertoires in COVID-19 (dated by TCRdb to 2018 to 2021). With regard to the full study: Collaborator samples came from the United States, Italy and Spain and covered acute and convalescent phases of COVID-19. Deeply sampled blood TCRbeta repertoires from subjects exposed to, actively infected with, or recovered from COVID-19 were included in the dataset. The repertoires were released in a freely available public database meant as a resource for research on the immune response to SARS-CoV-2. A de-identified subject ID, COVID-19 status, age in years and sex were almost always included in the sample metadata. The samples were drawn from two sources: the first 160 participants of the ongoing ImmuneRACE study, and 1,254 subjects contributed by 6 global collaborators. The prospective study material was composed of cDNA or gDNA derived from T cells, B-cell-depleted T cells, or PBMCs. HLA class I and class II types, where available, came from metadata supplied by the sample provider rather than from assay-based typing.

Another Seattle source contributed samples from volunteer blood donors who had recovered from COVID-19. The collaborating institutions used their own protocols to collect whole blood in K2EDTA tubes. For TCRbeta analysis, collaborators shipped samples as frozen whole blood, isolated PBMCs, or DNA extracted from either of those sample types. Counted from cysteine to phenylalanine, this CDR3 has 16 amino acids. CDR3 DNA is the only sequence kept; it has 48 bases, read in frame from the first base. The germline V gene (reference sequence) sets CDR1 to MNHEY and CDR2 to SMNVEV. After removal of 4 bases from V and 4 bases from J, the junction retains 7 bases not matched to a gene. Overall study results and their limits: The amount of clinical and demographic metadata varied by source and participant and was provided uncurated.

The immunoSEQ Assay, a bias-controlled multiplex PCR, was used to amplify TCRbeta CDR3 regions from genomic DNA. The study's own analysis went as follows. Nucleated cell counts per sample were estimated from amplification of reference gene primers within the assay. Sequence reads were collapsed and filtered to measure the absolute abundance of every unique TCRbeta CDR3 rearrangement. Productive Simpson clonality was computed per sample as the square root of Simpson's diversity index over productive rearrangements. This immuneACCESS table, as held by TCRdb, lists in-frame sequences with V and J called but not all clones. Of the missing ones, under half trace to an unresolved V gene in checked studies; the others have no known cause. V and J calls and clone size are as listed in that table; D and trimming were resolved from the DNA. The sample table holds more than 300,000 clones, of which more than 80% were seen once. The ten top clones hold around 6.6% of the sample.

This receptor was obtained from a man aged 18 to 29 who had recovered from COVID-19. The rearrangement combines TRBV27 with TRBJ2-1; a stretch of 10 junction bases matches TRBD2. The sequenced sample was peripheral blood. The sequence in DNA is TGTGCCAGCAGTTCCCACCAGCGGGGGGGATACAATGAGCAGTTCTTC. Its protein reads: CASSSHQRGGYNEQFF.